This T cell receptor (beta chain) is from a study of cytomegalovirus exposure and HLA in healthy donors. General study points: When a later analysis compared HLA-associated TCR beta chains with equally common others, the HLA-associated chains turned out to be more clonally expanded and to have lower generation probabilities.

In the case of this clone: The target antigen is unknown.

The study ran its PCR with 60 Vbeta and 13 Jbeta primers. The method was immunoSEQ multiplex PCR; TCRdb's version includes in-frame clones alone and lacks a portion of them. The sample has under 150,000 clones, less than 85% seen once; the top ten hold 8.8%. Trimming took 4 bases from V and 2 from J, leaving 10 bases between them. The CDR3 runs 14 residues. CDR1 and CDR2 (germline): SEHNR, FQNEAQ (reference sequence). Sequenced: PBMCs. The chain is built from TRBV7-9 and TRBJ2-3; D remains ambiguous. This receptor was taken from a woman in her forties or fifties in good health and CMV-seropositive. The DNA of the CDR3 is TGTGCCAGCAGCTCGAATAAGCCCACAGATACGCAGTATTTT. Its translation is CASSSNKPTDTQYF.